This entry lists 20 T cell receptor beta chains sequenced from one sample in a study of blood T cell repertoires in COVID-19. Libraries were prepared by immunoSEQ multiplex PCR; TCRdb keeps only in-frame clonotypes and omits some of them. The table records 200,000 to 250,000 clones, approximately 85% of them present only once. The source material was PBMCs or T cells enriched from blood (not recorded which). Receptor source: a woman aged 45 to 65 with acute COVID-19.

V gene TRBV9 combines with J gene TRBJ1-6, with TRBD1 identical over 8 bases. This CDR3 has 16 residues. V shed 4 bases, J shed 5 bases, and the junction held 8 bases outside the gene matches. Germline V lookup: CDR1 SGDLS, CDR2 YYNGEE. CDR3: CASSKTTGQDNSPLHF. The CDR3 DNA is TGTGCCAGCAGCAAGACAACGGGACAGGATAATTCACCCCTCCACTTT.

Written as DNA, the CDR3 is TGTGCCAGCAGCGTAGGTCGTACAGGGGGAGGCTACACCTTC. Residues: CASSVGRTGGGYTF. This chain uses TRBV9 with TRBJ1-2; 8 bases are a match to TRBD1. V was pared by 0 bases and J by 8 bases, with 6 bases of the junction left unmatched. The CDR3 extends over 14 amino acids. Germline values: CDR1 SGDLS, CDR2 YYNGEE.

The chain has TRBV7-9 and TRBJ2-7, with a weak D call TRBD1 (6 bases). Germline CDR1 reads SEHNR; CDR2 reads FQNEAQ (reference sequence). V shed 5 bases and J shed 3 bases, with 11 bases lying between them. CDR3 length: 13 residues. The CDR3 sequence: CASSTRDIYEQYF. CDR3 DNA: TGTGCCAGCAGCACCCGGGACATCTACGAGCAGTACTTC.

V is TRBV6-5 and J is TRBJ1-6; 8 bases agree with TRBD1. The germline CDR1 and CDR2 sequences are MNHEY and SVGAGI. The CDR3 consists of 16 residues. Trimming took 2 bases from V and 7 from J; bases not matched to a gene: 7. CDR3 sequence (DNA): TGTGCCAGCAGTTACGGGGACAGGCTCCCCAATTCACCCCTCCACTTT. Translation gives CASSYGDRLPNSPLHF.

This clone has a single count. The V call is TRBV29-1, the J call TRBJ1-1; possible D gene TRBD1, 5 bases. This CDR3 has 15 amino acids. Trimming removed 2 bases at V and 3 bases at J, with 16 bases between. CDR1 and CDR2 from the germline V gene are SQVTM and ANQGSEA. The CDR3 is CSVEKGQAQDTEAFF. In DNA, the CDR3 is TGCAGCGTTGAAAAGGGGCAGGCTCAGGACACTGAAGCTTTCTTT.

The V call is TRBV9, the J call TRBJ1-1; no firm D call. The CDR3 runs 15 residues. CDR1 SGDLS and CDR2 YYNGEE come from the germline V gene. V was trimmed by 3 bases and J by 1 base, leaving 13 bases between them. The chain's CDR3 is CASSATLSGNTEAFF. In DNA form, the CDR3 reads TGTGCCAGCAGCGCAACCCTTAGTGGGAACACTGAAGCTTTCTTT.

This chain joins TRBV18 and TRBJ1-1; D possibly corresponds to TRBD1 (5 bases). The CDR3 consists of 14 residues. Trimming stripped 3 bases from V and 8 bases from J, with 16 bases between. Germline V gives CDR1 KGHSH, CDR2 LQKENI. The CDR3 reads CASSPQGAGQEAFF. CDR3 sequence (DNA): TGTGCCAGCTCACCCCAGGGCGCCGGGCAAGAAGCTTTCTTT.

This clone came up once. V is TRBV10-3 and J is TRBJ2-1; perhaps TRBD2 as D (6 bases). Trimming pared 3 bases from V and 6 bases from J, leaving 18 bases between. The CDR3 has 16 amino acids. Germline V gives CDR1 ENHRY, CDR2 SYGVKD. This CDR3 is CAISESQPGLPNEQFF. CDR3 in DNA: TGTGCCATCAGTGAATCCCAGCCGGGACTTCCCAATGAGCAGTTCTTC.

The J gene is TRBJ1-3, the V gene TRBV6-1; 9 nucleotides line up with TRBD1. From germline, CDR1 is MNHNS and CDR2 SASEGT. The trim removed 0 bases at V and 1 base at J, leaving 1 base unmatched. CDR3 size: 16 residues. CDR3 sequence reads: CASSEAGTGSGNTIYF. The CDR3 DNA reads TGTGCCAGCAGTGAAGCGGGGACAGGGTCTGGAAACACCATATATTTT.

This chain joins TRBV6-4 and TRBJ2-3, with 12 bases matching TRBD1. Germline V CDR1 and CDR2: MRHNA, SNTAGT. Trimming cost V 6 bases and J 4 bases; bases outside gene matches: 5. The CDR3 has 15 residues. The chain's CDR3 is CASSGTGGAADTQYF. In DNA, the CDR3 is TGTGCCAGCAGCGGGACAGGGGGCGCCGCAGATACGCAGTATTTT.

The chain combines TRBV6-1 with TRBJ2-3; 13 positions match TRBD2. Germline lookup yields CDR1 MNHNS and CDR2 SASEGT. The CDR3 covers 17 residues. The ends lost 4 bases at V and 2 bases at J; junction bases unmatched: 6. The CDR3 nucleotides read TGTGCCAGCAGTGCCGGGACTAGCGGGGCCAACACAGATACGCAGTATTTT. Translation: CASSAGTSGANTDTQYF.

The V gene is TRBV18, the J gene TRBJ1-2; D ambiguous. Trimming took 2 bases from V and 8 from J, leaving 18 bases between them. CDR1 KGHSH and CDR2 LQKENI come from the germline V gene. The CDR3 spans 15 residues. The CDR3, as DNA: TGTGCCAGCTCACCAGACAAAACACCAGTCTACGGCTACACCTTC. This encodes CASSPDKTPVYGYTF.

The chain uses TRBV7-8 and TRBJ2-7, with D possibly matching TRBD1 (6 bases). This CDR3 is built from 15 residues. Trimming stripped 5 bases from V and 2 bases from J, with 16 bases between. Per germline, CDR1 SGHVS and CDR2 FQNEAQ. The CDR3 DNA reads TGTGCCAGCAGCATTCGACAGGAAATTACCTACGAGCAGTACTTC. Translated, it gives CASSIRQEITYEQYF. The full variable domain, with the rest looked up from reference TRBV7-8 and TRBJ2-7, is GAGVSQSPRYKVAKRGQDVALRCDPISGHVSLFWYQQALGQGPEFLTYFQNEAQLDKSGLPSDRFFAERPEGSVSTLKIQRTQQEDSAVYLCASSIRQEITYEQYFGPGTRLTVT.

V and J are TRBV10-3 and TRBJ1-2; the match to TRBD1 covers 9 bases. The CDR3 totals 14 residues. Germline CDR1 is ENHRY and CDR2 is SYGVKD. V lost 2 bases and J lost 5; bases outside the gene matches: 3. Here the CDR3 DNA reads TGTGCCATCAGTGAGGTTGGACAGGGGTATGGCTACACCTTC. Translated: CAISEVGQGYGYTF.

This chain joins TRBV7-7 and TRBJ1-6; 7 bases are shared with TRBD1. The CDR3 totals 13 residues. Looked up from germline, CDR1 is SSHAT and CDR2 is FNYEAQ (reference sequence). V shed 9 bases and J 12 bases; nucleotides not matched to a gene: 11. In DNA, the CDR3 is TGTGCCAGACAGGGGACGTTAGAGGTACCCCTCCACTTT. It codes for CARQGTLEVPLHF. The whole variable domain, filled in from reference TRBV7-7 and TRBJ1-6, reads GAGVSQSPRYKVTKRGQDVTLRCDPISSHATLYWYQQALGQGPEFLTYFNYEAQPDKSGLPSDRFSAERPEGSISTLTIQRTEQRDSAMYRCARQGTLEVPLHFGNGTRLTVT.

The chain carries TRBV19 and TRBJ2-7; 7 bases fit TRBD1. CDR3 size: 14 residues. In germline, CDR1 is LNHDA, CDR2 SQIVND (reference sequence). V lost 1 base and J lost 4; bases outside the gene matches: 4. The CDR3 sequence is CASSIAEGAYEQYF. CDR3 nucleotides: TGTGCCAGTAGTATAGCTGAGGGGGCGTACGAGCAGTACTTC. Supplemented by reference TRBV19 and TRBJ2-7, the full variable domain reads DGGITQSPKYLFRKEGQNVTLSCEQNLNHDAMYWYRQDPGQGLRLIYYSQIVNDFQKGDIAEGYSVSREKKESFPLTVTSAQKNPTAFYLCASSIAEGAYEQYFGPGTRLTVT.

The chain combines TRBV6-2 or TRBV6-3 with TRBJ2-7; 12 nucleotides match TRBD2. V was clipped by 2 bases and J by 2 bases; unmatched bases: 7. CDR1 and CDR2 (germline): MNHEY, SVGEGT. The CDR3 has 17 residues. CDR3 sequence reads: CASSYRTSGAYAYEQYF. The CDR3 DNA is TGTGCCAGCAGTTACCGGACTAGCGGGGCATACGCCTACGAGCAGTACTTC.

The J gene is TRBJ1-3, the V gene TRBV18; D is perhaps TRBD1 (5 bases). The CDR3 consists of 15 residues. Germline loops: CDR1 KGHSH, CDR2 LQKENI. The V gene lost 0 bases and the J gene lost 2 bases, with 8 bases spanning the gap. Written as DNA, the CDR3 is TGTGCCAGCTCACCACCGGTACAGGCTGGAAACACCATATATTTT. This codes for CASSPPVQAGNTIYF. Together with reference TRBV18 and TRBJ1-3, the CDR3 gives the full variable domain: NAGVMQNPRHLVRRRGQEARLRCSPMKGHSHVYWYRQLPEEGLKFMVYLQKENIIDESGMPKERFSAEFPKEGPSILRIQQVVRGDSAAYFCASSPPVQAGNTIYFGEGSWLTVV.

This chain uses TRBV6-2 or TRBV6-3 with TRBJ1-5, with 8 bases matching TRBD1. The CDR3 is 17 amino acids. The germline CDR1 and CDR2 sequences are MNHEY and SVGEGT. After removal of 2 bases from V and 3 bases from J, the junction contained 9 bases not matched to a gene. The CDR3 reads CASSYPAGGAINQPQHF. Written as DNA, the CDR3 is TGTGCCAGCAGTTACCCGGCAGGGGGCGCGATCAATCAGCCCCAGCATTTT.

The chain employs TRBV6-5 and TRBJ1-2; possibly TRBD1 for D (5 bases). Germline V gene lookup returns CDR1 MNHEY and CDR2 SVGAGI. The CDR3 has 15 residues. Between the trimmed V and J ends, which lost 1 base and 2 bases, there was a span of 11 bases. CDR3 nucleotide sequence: TGTGCCAGCAGTTACTTTCCTCAGGGAAACTATGGCTACACCTTC. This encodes CASSYFPQGNYGYTF.